This T cell receptor (beta chain) stems from a study of beta chain features in type 1 diabetes. Overall study results and limits: There was a moderate but significant shortening of TCRB CDR3s in all four CD4+ subsets of Type 1 diabetes patients.

Expressed TCRB transcripts were sequenced because the entire RNA isolate underwent reverse transcription. Using immunoSEQ multiplex PCR, the repertoire was profiled, and TCRdb retains in-frame clones only, with some absent. The sample has hundreds of thousands of clones, more than 12% seen once. Trimming took off 5 bases at V and 9 bases at J, with 11 bases between the two ends. The CDR3 spans 13 residues. The germline gives CDR1 MDHEN, CDR2 SYDVKM. Concerning this clone: The antigen remains unidentified.

Sample: naive CD4+ T cells from blood. This chain connects TRBV28 to TRBJ1-6; D gene unclear. The clonotype originates from a man aged 18-30 years with type 1 diabetes. CDR3 sequence (DNA): TGTGCCAGCAGTACCACCGTAGGTTCACCCCTCCACTTT. Its protein product is CASSTTVGSPLHF.